The source of this T cell receptor beta chain is a study of regulatory T cells in long-lasting Graves disease. CDR1 and CDR2 from the germline V gene are SGHTA and FQGNSA. This CDR3 is 15 amino acids long. Trimming stripped 5 bases from V and 7 bases from J, with 18 bases between. Combining iRepertoire HTBI primers with Arm-PCR of CDR3 regions, the authors built TCR beta libraries. TCRdb re-analysed the multiplex PCR reads in MiXCR, keeping a single row per CDR3 protein. The table records approximately 400,000 distinct CDR3 sequences, 15% of them present only once. The time point here: newly diagnosed GD, antithyroid drugs for less than 3 months. Making the TCR library involved RNA that had been extracted from PBMCs. These sequences were also reported in another study, on T cells in Graves' hyperthyroidism and ophthalmopathy.

The specimen was peripheral blood mononuclear cells (PBMCs), collected at new diagnosis, from a patient treated with antithyroid drugs. The chain employs TRBV7-2 and TRBJ1-5, with TRBD1 as a possible D gene (5 bases). The source of this sequence is a woman aged 25 to 45 with Graves disease. DNA of the CDR3: TGTGCCAGCAGCCCAGGGCGGACCCTACAACAGCCCCAGCATTTT. This translates into CASSPGRTLQQPQHF. The entire variable domain, with the rest obtained from reference TRBV7-2 and TRBJ1-5, is as follows: GAGVSQSPSNKVTEKGKDVELRCDPISGHTALYWYRQSLGQGLEFLIYFQGNSAPDKSGLPSDRFSAERTGGSVSTLTIQRTQQEDSAVYLCASSPGRTLQQPQHFGDGTRLSIL.